Sequencing of this T cell receptor beta chain was carried out in a study of OX40 agonist ivuxolimab in advanced cancers. Looking at the study overall: Prior anti-PD-1, anti-PD-L1 or anti-CTLA-4 therapy was allowed; roughly 40% had some.

The assay was immunoSEQ multiplex PCR, and TCRdb's table has in-frame clones only and misses some. The sample carries over 50,000 clones, over 75% recorded once. Germline CDR1 reads MGHRA; CDR2 reads YSYEKL. The CDR3 covers 18 residues. Deletions cut 1 base from V and 0 bases from J, with 18 bases between. This chain uses TRBV4-1 with TRBJ1-2; D is undetermined. This sequence originates from an adult with an advanced solid tumor such as melanoma, head and neck, liver or kidney cancer. Sequenced material: CD4+ or CD8+ T cells sorted from blood, taken in a trial of the OX40 agonist ivuxolimab. CDR3 nucleotide sequence: TGCGCCAGCAGCCAAGCGCCGAACAGCTTCAATGCTAACTATGGCTACACCTTC. Protein sequence: CASSQAPNSFNANYGYTF.